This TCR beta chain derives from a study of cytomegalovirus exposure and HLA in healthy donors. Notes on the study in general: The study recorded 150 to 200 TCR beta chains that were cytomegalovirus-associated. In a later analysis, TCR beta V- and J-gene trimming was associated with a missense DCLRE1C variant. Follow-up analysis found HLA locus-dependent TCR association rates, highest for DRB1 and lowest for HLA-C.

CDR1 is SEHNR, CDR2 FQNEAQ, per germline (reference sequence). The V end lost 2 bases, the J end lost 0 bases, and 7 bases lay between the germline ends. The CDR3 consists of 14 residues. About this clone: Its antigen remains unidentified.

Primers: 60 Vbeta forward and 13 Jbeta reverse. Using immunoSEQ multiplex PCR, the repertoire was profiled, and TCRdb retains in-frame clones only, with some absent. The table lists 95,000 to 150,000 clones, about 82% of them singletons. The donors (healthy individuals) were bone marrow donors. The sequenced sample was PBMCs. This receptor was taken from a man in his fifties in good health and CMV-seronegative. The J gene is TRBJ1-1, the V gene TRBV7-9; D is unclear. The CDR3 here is CASSLTSMNTEAFF. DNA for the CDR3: TGTGCCAGCAGCTTAACTAGTATGAACACTGAAGCTTTCTTT.